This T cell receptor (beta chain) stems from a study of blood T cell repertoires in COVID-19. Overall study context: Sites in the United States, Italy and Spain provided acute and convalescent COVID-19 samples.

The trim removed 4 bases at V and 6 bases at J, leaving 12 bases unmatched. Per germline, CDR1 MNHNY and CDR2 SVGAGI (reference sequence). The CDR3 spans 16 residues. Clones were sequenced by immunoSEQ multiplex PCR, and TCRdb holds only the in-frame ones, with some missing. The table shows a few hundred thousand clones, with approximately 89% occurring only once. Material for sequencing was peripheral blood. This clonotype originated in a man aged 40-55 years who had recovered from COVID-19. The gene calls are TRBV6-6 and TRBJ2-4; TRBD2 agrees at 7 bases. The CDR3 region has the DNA TGTGCCAGCAGTTCCCCGGGACTACCACCATTAAACATTCAGTACTTC. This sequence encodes CASSSPGLPPLNIQYF.